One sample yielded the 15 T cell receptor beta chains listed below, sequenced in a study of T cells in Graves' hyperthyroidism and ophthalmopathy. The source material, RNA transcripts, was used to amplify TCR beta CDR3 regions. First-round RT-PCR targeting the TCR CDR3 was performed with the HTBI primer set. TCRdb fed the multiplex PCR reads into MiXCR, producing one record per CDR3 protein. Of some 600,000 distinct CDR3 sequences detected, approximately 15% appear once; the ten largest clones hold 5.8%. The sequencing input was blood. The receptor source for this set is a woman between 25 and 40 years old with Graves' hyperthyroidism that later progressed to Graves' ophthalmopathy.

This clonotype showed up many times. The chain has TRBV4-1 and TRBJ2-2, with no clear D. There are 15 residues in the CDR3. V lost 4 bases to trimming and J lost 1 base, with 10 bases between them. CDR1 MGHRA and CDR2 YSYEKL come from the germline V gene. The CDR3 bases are TGCGCCAGCAGCCCGTATCCGGGGAACACCGGGGAGCTGTTTTTT. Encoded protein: CASSPYPGNTGELFF.

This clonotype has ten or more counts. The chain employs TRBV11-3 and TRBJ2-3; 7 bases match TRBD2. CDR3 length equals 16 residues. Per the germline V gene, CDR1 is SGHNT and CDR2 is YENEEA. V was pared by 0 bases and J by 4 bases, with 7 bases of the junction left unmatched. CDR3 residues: CASSLDGLGGSDTQYF. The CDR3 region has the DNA TGTGCCAGCAGCTTAGATGGACTAGGAGGTTCAGATACGCAGTATTTT.

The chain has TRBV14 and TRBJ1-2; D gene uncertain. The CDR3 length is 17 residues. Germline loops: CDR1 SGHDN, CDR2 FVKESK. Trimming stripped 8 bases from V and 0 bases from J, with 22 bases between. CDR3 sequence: CASYKGPGGGPNYGYTF. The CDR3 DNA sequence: TGTGCCAGCTATAAAGGGCCTGGCGGCGGCCCTAACTATGGCTACACCTTC.

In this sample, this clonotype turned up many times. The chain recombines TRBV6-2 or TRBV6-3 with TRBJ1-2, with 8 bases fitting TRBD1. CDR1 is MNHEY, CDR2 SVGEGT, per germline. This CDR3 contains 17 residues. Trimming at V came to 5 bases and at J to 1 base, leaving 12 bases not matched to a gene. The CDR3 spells CASSTRTGSRINYGYTF. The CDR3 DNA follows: TGTGCCAGCAGTACCCGGACAGGGTCCAGGATTAACTATGGCTACACCTTC.

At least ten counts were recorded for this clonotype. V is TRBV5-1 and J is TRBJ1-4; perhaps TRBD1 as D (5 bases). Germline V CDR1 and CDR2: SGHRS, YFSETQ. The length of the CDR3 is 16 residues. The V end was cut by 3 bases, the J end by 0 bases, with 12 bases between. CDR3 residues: CASSSGGVTTNEKLFF. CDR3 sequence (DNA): TGCGCCAGCAGCTCTGGGGGAGTGACAACTAATGAAAAACTGTTTTTT.

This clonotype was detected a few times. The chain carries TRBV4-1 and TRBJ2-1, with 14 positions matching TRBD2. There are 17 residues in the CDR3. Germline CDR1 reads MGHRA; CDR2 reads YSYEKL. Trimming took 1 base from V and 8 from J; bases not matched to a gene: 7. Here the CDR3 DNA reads TGCGCCAGCAGCCAAGTGCGACTAGCGGGAGGGAGGTATGAGCAGTTCTTC. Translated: CASSQVRLAGGRYEQFF.

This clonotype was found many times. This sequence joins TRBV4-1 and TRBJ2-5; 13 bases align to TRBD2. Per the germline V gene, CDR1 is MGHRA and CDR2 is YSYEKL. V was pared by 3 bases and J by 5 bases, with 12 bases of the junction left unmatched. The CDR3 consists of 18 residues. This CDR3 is CASSHLLAGGPGEETQYF. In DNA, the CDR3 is TGCGCCAGCAGCCACCTACTAGCGGGAGGGCCGGGCGAGGAGACCCAGTACTTC.

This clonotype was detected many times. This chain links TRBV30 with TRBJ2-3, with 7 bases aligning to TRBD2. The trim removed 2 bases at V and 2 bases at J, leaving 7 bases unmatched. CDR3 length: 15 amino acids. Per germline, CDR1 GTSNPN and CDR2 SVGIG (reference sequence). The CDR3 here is CAWSYGLGFTDTQYF. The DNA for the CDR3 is TGTGCCTGGAGTTATGGACTAGGTTTCACAGATACGCAGTATTTT.

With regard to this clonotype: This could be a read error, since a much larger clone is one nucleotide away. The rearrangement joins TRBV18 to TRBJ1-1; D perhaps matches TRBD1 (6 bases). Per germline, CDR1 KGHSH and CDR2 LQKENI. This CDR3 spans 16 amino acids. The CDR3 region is CVSSPQGPGMNTEAFF. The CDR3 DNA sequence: TGTGTCAGCTCACCACAGGGTCCGGGGATGAACACTGAAGCTTTCTTT.

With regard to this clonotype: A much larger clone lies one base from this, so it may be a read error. The CDR3 DNA reads TGTGCCGGCAGCCAAGCGGCCAACTTTTACACAGATACGCAGTATTTT. It encodes CAGSQAANFYTDTQYF. The V gene is TRBV14, the J gene TRBJ2-3, with D possibly being TRBD2 (5 bases). CDR1 and CDR2 from the germline V gene are SGHDN and FVKESK. The CDR3 covers 16 residues.

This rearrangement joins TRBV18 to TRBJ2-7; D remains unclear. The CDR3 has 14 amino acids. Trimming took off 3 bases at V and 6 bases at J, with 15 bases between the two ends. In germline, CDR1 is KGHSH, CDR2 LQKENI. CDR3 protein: CASSPPGSWGEQYF. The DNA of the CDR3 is TGTGCCAGCTCACCCCCGGGTAGCTGGGGCGAGCAGTACTTC. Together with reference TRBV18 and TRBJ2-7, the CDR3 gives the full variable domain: NAGVMQNPRHLVRRRGQEARLRCSPMKGHSHVYWYRQLPEEGLKFMVYLQKENIIDESGMPKERFSAEFPKEGPSILRIQQVVRGDSAAYFCASSPPGSWGEQYFGPGTRLTVT.

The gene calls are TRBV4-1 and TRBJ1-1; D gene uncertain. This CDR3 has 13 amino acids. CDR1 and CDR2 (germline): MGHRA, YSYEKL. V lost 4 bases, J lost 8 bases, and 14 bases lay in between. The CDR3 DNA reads TGCGCCAGCAGCCTAATAGACCGGCCGGAAGCTTTCTTT. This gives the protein CASSLIDRPEAFF.

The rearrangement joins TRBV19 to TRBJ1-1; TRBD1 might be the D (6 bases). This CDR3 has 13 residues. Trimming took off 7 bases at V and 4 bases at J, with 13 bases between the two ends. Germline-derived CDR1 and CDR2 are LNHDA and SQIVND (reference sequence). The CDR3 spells CASNPGEGTEAFF. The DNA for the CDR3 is TGTGCCAGTAACCCAGGGGAGGGCACTGAAGCTTTCTTT.

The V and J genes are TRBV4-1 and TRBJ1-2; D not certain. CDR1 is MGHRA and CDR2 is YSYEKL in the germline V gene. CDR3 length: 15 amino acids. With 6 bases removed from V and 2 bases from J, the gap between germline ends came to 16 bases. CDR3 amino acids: CASRTPGAPNYGYTF. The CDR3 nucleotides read TGCGCCAGCAGGACCCCAGGCGCTCCCAACTATGGCTACACCTTC.

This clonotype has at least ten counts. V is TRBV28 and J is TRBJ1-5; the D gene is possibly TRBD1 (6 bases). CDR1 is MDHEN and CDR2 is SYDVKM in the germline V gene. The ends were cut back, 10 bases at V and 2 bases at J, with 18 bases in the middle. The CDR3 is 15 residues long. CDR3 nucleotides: TGTGCCACCGAGGGGGGGCTCATAGGCAATCAGCCCCAGCATTTT. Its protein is CATEGGLIGNQPQHF.